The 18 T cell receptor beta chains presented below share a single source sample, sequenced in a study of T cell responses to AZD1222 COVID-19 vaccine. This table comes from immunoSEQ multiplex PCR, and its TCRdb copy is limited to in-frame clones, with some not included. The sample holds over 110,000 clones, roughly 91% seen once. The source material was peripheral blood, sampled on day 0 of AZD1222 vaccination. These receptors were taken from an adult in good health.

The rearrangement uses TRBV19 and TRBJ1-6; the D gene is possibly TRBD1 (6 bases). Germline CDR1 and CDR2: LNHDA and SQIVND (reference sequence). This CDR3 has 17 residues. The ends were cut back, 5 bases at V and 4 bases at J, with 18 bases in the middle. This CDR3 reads CASSYQPDSLYNSPLHF. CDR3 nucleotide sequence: TGTGCCAGTAGTTATCAGCCGGACAGCCTTTATAATTCACCCCTCCACTTT.

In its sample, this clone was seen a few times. For the CDR3, the DNA is TGCGCCAGCAGCCAAGGGGGTAAAAACACCGGGGAGCTGTTTTTT. Its protein product is CASSQGGKNTGELFF. The rearrangement links TRBV4-3 to TRBJ2-2; D is undetermined. V dropped 1 base and J dropped 2 bases, with 8 bases sitting between them. The CDR3 covers 15 residues. Germline assignment: CDR1 LGHNA and CDR2 YSLEER.

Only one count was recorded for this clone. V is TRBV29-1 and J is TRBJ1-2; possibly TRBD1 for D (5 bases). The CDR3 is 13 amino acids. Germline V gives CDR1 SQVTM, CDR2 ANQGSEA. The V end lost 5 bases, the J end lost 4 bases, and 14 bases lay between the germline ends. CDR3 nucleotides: TGCAGCGTTCTCCCCGGGGGGACCTATGGCTACACCTTC. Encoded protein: CSVLPGGTYGYTF. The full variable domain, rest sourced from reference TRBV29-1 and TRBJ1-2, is SAVISQKPSRDICQRGTSLTIQCQVDSQVTMMFWYRQQPGQSLTLIATANQGSEATYESGFVIDKFPISRPNLTFSTLTVSNMSPEDSSIYLCSVLPGGTYGYTFGSGTRLTVV.

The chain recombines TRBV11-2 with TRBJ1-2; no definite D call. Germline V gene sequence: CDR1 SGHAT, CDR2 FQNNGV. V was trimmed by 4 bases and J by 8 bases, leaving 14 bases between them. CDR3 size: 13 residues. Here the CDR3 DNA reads TGTGCCAGCAGCTCGTCCGGCGCTGGGGGCTACACCTTC. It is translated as CASSSSGAGGYTF. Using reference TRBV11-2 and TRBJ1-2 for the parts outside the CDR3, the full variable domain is EAGVAQSPRYKIIEKRQSVAFWCNPISGHATLYWYQQILGQGPKLLIQFQNNGVVDDSQLPKDRFSAERLKGVDSTLKIQPAKLEDSAVYLCASSSSGAGGYTFGSGTRLTVV.

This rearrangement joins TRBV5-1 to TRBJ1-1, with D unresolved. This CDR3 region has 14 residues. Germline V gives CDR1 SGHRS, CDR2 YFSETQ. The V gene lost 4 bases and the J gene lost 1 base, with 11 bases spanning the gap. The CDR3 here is CASSLGIGNTEAFF. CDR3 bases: TGCGCCAGCAGCCTGGGGATCGGGAACACTGAAGCTTTCTTT.

As DNA, the CDR3 is TGTGCCAGCAGCTTGCGAGCGGATACAGATACGCAGTATTTT. This translates into CASSLRADTDTQYF. The J gene is TRBJ2-3, the V gene TRBV5-4; a weak D match, TRBD2 (5 bases). This CDR3 has 14 amino acids. CDR1 is SGHNT, CDR2 YYREEE, per germline (reference sequence). The ends were cut back, 1 base at V and 3 bases at J, with 9 bases in the middle. The full variable domain, with the rest looked up from reference TRBV5-4 and TRBJ2-3, is ETGVTQSPTHLIKTRGQQVTLRCSSQSGHNTVSWYQQALGQGPQFIFQYYREEENGRGNFPPRFSGLQFPNYSSELNVNALELDDSALYLCASSLRADTDTQYFGPGTRLTVL.

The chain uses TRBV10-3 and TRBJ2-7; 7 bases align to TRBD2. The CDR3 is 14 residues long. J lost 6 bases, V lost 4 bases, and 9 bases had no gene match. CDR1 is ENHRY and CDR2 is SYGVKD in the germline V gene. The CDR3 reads CAISAPRLASEQYF. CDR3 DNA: TGTGCCATCAGTGCCCCCCGACTAGCTTCCGAGCAGTACTTC.

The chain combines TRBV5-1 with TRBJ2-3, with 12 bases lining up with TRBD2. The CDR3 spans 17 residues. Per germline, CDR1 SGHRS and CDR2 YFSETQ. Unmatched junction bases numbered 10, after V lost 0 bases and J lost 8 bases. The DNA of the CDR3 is TGCGCCAGCAGCTTGGGGACTAGCGGGACCCCCACCGGTACGCAGTATTTT. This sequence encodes CASSLGTSGTPTGTQYF.

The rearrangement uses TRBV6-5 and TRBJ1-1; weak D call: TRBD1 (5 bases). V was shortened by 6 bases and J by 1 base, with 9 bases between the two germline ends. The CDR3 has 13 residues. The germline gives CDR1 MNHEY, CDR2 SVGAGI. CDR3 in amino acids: CASRPGGNTEAFF. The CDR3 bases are TGTGCCAGCAGACCCGGGGGGAACACTGAAGCTTTCTTT.

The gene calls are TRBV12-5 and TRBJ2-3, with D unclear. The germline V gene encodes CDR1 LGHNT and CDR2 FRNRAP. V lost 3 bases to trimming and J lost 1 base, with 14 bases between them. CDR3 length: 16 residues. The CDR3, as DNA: TGTGCTAGTGGTTTCTCCTCTGTGACTGGCACAGATACGCAGTATTTT. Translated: CASGFSSVTGTDTQYF.

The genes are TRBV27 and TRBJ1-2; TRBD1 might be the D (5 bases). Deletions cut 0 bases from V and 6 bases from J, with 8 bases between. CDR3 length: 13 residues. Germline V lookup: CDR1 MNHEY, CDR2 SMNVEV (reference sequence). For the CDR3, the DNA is TGTGCCAGCAGTTTATCGCGGGGGGATGGCTACACCTTC. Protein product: CASSLSRGDGYTF.

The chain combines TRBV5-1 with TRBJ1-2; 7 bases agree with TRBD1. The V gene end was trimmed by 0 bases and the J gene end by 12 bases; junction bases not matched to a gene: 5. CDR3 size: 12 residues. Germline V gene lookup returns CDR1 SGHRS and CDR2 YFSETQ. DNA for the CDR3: TGCGCCAGCAGCTTGGGAACAGGGGAAGACACCTTC. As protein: CASSLGTGEDTF.

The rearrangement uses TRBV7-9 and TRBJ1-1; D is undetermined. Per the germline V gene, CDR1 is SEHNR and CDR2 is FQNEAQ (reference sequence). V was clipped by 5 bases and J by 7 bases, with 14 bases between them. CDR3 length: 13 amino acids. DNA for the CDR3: TGTGCCAGCAGCCCGGACGGGGTGCTTGAAGCTTTCTTT. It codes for CASSPDGVLEAFF.

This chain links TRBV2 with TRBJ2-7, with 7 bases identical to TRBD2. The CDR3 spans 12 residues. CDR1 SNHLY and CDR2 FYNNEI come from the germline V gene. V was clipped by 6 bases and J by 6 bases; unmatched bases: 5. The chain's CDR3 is CASSEWGGEQYF. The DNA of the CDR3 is TGTGCCAGCAGCGAATGGGGGGGCGAGCAGTACTTC.

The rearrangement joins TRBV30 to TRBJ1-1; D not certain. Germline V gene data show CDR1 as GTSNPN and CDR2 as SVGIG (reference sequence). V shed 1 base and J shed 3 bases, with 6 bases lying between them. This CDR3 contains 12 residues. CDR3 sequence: CAWSGRYTEAFF. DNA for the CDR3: TGTGCCTGGAGTGGTAGGTACACTGAAGCTTTCTTT.

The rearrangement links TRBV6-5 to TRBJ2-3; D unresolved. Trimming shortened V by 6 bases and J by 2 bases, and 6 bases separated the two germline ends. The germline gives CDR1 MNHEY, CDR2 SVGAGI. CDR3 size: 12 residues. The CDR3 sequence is CASRSNTDTQYF. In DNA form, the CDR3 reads TGTGCCAGCAGGTCTAACACAGATACGCAGTATTTT.

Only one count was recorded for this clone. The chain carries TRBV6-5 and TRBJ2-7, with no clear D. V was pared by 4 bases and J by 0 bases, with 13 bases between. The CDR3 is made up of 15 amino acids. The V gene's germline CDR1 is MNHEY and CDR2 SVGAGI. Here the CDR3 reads CASSLQDASSYEQYF. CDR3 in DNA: TGTGCCAGCAGTTTGCAGGACGCTAGCTCCTACGAGCAGTACTTC.

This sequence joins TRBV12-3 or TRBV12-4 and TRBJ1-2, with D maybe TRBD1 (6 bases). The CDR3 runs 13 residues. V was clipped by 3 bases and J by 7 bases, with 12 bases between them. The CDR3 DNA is TGTGCCAGCAGTTTTACGACAGGCACTGGCTACACCTTC. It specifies CASSFTTGTGYTF.